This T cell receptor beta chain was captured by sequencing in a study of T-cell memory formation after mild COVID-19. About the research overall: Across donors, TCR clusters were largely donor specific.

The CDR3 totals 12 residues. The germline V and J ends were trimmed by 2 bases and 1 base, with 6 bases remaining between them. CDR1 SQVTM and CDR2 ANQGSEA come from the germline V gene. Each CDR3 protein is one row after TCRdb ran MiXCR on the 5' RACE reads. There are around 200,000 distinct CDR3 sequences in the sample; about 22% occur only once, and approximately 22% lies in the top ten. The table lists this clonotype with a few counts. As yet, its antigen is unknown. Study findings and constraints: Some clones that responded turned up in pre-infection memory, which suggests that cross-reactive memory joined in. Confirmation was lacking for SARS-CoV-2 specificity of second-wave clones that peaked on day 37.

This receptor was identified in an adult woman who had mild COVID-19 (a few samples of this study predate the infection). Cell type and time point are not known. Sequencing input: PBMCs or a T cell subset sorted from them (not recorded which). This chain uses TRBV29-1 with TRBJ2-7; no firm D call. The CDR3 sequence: CSVEQESYEQYF. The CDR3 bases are TGCAGCGTTGAACAGGAGTCCTACGAGCAGTACTTC.